This note documents a single T cell receptor beta chain sequence. As yet, its antigen is unknown. One end of the junction is discordant with germline, which a read error may explain. The sample belongs to a study of graft-versus-host responses after intestinal transplantation. About the study: Every transplant recipient was induced with anti-thymocyte globulin, then maintained on tacrolimus and steroids for about 3 years.

Libraries were prepared by immunoSEQ multiplex PCR; TCRdb keeps only in-frame clonotypes and omits some of them. The sample lists roughly 120,000 clones, just over 90% occurring once. Study results and limitations: Allografts of patients with graft-donor T cell macrochimerism showed high graft-versus-host to host-versus-graft clone ratios. Among recipient marrow samples, GvH clones were found; some appeared first in ileum or blood. Early post-transplant HvG declines tracked with peak circulating GvH clone levels.

This CDR3 comprises 14 residues. Germline lookup yields CDR1 SGHDT and CDR2 YYEEEE. The gene calls are TRBV5-6 and TRBJ1-2, with 7 bases identical to TRBD1. The receptor was derived from a human donor who received an intestinal transplant. This sample comprised unstimulated CD4+ T cells sorted from spleen or lymph node cells, obtained before intestinal transplant. CDR3: CASTSTGQSYGHTF. In nucleotides, the CDR3 is TGTGCCAGCACCTCCACGGGACAGAGCTATGGCCACACCTTC.